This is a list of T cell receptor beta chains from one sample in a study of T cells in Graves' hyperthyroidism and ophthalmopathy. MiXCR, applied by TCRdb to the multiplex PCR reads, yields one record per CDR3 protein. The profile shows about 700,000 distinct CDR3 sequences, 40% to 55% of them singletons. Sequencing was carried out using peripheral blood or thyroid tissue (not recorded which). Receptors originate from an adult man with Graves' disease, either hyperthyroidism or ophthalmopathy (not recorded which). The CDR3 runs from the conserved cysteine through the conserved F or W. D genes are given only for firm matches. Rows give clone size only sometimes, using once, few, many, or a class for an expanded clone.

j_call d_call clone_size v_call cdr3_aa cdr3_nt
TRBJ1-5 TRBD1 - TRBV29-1 CSVRQGQYQHF TGCAGCGTTCGACAGGGCCAGTACCAGCATTTT
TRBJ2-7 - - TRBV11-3 CASSLVDPEYEQYF TGTGCCAGCAGCTTAGTGGATCCAGAGTACGAGCAGTACTTC
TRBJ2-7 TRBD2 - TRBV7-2 CASSQVGGLRSYEQYF TGTGCCAGCAGCCAAGTTGGGGGACTACGCTCCTACGAGCAGTACTTC
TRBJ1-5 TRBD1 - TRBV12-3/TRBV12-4 CASSYWGQGGYSNQPQHF TGTGCCAGCAGTTATTGGGGACAGGGCGGATATAGCAATCAGCCCCAGCATTTT
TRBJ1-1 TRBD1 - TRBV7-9 CASSSRTGGPEAFF TGTGCCAGCAGCTCTCGGACAGGAGGCCCTGAAGCTTTCTTT
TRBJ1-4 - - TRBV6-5 CASRVGGAYEKLFF TGTGCCAGCAGGGTGGGAGGGGCTTATGAAAAACTGTTTTTT
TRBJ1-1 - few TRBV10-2 CASSQMAVSKNTEAFF TGTGCCAGCAGCCAAATGGCAGTAAGCAAGAACACTGAAGCTTTCTTT
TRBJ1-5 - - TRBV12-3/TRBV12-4 CASNYRGMGQPQHF TGTGCCAGCAATTATCGGGGTATGGGTCAGCCCCAGCATTTT
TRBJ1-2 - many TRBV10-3 CAISVSLEPNYGYTF TGTGCCATCAGTGTTTCGCTGGAGCCGAACTATGGCTACACCTTC
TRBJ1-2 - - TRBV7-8 CASSLLQGRYGYTF TGTGCCAGCAGCTTATTACAGGGACGCTATGGCTACACCTTC
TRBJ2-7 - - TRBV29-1 CSVEVRGGYEQYF TGCAGCGTTGAGGTGAGGGGAGGCTACGAGCAGTACTTC
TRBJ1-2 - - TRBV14 CASSRASEEYWGYTF TGTGCCAGCAGCCGAGCCAGTGAGGAGTACTGGGGCTACACCTTC
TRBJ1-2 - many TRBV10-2 CASSEWGRIDGYTF TGCGCCAGCAGTGAGTGGGGGAGGATCGATGGCTACACCTTC
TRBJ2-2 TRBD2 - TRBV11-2 CASSFRGLAGGTVGELFF TGTGCCAGCAGCTTCCGGGGACTAGCGGGGGGAACGGTCGGGGAGCTGTTTTTT
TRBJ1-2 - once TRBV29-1 CSVGRGRYTF TGCAGCGTTGGCAGGGGTCGCTACACCTTC
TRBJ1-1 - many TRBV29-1 CSVAPWDPNTEAFF TGCAGCGTTGCTCCTTGGGATCCTAACACTGAAGCTTTCTTT
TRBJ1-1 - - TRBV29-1 CSVGGRGGSVAPQKAFF TGCAGCGTTGGGGGGCGTGGGGGCTCAGTAGCCCCCCAGAAGGCTTTCTTT
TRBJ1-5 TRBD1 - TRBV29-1 CSSRGQGSNQPQHF TGCAGCAGTAGGGGACAGGGTAGCAATCAGCCCCAGCATTTT
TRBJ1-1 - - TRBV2 CASRGRLSRTEAFF TGTGCCAGCAGAGGGAGGCTGAGTCGCACTGAAGCTTTCTTT
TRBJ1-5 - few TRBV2 CASSPYPGRGQPQHF TGTGCCAGCAGCCCGTACCCGGGGAGAGGACAGCCCCAGCATTTT
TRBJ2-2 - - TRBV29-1 CSCNRGSTGELFF TGCAGCTGTAATCGGGGATCCACCGGGGAGCTGTTTTTT
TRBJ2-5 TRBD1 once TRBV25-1 CASTGQGETQYF TGTGCCAGCACGGGACAGGGAGAGACCCAGTACTTC
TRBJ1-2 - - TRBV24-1 CASSPAGHPAYGYTF TGTGCCAGCAGCCCGGCGGGACACCCAGCCTATGGCTACACCTTC
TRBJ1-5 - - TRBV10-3 CAIRTTSGSYEHF TGTGCCATCAGGACGACTAGCGGGAGCTACGAGCATTTT
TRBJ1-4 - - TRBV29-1 CSVEWRQGNEKLFF TGCAGCGTTGAATGGCGTCAGGGGAATGAAAAACTGTTTTTT
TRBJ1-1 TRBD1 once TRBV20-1 CSAPGDRLNTEAFF TGCAGTGCCCCCGGGGACAGACTGAACACTGAAGCTTTCTTT
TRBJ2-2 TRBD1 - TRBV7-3 CASSLLAGGAGGELFF TGTGCCAGCAGCTTATTGGCAGGGGGCGCGGGCGGGGAGCTGTTTTTT
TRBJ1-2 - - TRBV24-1 CATSARKGVDGYTF TGTGCCACCAGTGCTAGGAAGGGGGTCGATGGCTACACCTTC
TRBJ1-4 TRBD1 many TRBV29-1 CSVEDTRQGREKLFF TGCAGCGTTGAAGATACGAGACAGGGGCGTGAAAAACTGTTTTTT
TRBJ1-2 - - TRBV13 CASSVPPNYGYTF TGTGCCAGCAGCGTCCCCCCCAACTATGGCTACACCTTC
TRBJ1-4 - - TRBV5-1 CASSLSQGNEKLFF TGCGCCAGCAGCTTGAGCCAGGGTAATGAAAAACTGTTTTTT
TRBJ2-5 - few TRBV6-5 CASSPNSPRGETQYF TGTGCCAGCAGCCCAAACTCACCAAGGGGAGAGACCCAGTACTTC
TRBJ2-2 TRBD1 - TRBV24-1 CATSDTGTGVTGELFF TGTGCCACCAGTGACACCGGGACAGGGGTGACCGGGGAGCTGTTTTTT
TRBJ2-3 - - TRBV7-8 CASSLRTRSDTQYF TGTGCCAGCAGCCTCCGGACCAGGTCAGATACGCAGTATTTT
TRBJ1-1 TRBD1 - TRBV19 CASSTQTGGNTEAFF TGTGCCAGTAGTACCCAGACAGGGGGGAACACTGAAGCTTTCTTT
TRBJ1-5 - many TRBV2 CASSVDSVNQPQHF TGTGCCAGCAGCGTAGACAGTGTCAATCAGCCCCAGCATTTT
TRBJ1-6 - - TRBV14 CASSQNGGSPLHF TGTGCCAGCAGCCAGAACGGGGGTTCACCCCTCCACTTT
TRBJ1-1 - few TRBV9 CASSVAGTPGNSEAFF TGTGCCAGCAGCGTAGCTGGAACACCCGGGAATTCTGAAGCTTTCTTT
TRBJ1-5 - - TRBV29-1 CSVEGVRRWDTNQPQHF TGCAGCGTTGAAGGGGTGCGAAGGTGGGATACCAATCAGCCCCAGCATTTT
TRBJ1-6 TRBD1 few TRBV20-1 CSARRTGRDSPLHF TGCAGTGCTAGGCGGACAGGGCGAGACTCACCCCTCCACTTT
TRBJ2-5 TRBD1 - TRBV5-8 CASSRTGQYQETQYF TGTGCCAGCAGCCGCACGGGACAGTACCAAGAGACCCAGTACTTC
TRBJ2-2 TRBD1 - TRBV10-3 CAISGTGTGRGTGELFF TGTGCCATCAGTGGGACTGGGACAGGGCGAGGGACCGGGGAGCTGTTTTTT
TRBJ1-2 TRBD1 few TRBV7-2 CASSVGQTVLYGYTF TGTGCCAGCAGCGTGGGACAGACGGTCTTGTATGGCTACACCTTC
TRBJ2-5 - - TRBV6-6 CASSYSIRGETQYF TGTGCCAGCAGTTACTCGATTAGAGGAGAGACCCAGTACTTC
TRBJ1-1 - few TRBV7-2 CASSPVRGTEAFF TGTGCCAGCAGCCCGGTGAGGGGCACTGAAGCTTTCTTT
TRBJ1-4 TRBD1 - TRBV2 CASVVGTGVKKLFF TGTGCCAGTGTGGTTGGGACAGGGGTAAAAAAACTGTTTTTT
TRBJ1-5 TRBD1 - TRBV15 CATRETGTGNQPQHF TGTGCCACCAGGGAGACCGGGACAGGGAATCAGCCCCAGCATTTT
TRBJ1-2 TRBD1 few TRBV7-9 CASSQRQGRNYGYTF TGTGCCAGCAGCCAGAGACAGGGTCGTAACTATGGCTACACCTTC
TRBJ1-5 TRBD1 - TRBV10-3 CAISEDRAGYSNQPQHF TGTGCCATCAGTGAAGACAGGGCAGGTTATAGCAATCAGCCCCAGCATTTT
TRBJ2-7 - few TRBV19 CASSWDSGAPYEQYF TGTGCCAGTAGCTGGGACTCCGGGGCCCCCTACGAGCAGTACTTC